This TCR beta chain is from a study of monozygotic twins with inflammatory bowel disease. Concerning this clonotype itself: Its antigen remains unknown.

The CDR3 is 15 residues long. Study-wide findings and caveats: With inverse Simpson as the measure, TCRbeta diversity was lower in IBD patients than in healthy co-twins.

Each of TCRalpha and TCRbeta cDNA went through two nested PCRs, lasting approximately 16 and 9 cycles. TCRdb re-called the 5' RACE reads and shows each CDR3 protein once, DNA omitted. The repertoire table contains under 150,000 distinct CDR3 sequences. Per donor, 2 to 2.5 ml of blood was collected and frozen. The receptor was derived from a human donor with ulcerative colitis or Crohn's disease, or a healthy co-twin of an affected twin (not recorded which). The rearrangement joins TRBV12-3 or TRBV12-4 to TRBJ2-7; TCRdb lists TRBD1, though no DNA is available to test this call. The specimen was blood. The CDR3 here is CASSLFGTGDYEQYF.